This entry describes one TCR beta chain. Its antigen remains unidentified. Base qualities were left out, and no much larger clone turns up one base away. These data belong to a study of Ad26.COV2.S vaccination and SARS-CoV-2 variants (dated by TCRdb to about 2021). Some background on the complete study: Sequencing of the TCRbeta repertoire served to evaluate the specificity and breadth of SARS-CoV-2-reactive T cell receptors following Ad26.COV2.S vaccination. A total of approximately 30 samples were included in the TCR-sequenced set, comprising roughly 20 Ad26.COV2.S vaccine recipients, 5 placebo recipients and 8 SARS-CoV-2 convalescent individuals.

The CDR3 measures 15 amino acids from cysteine to phenylalanine. Just CDR3 DNA is preserved here, 45 bases in frame from base 1. Taken from the germline V gene, the CDR1 and CDR2 loops are MNHEY and SVGAGI. The junction shows trimming of 5 bases on V and 6 bases on J, and the gene matches do not reach 8 bases of it. Taken with the paper, the label for time point translates to: individuals recovered from natural SARS-CoV-2 infection. The full study reports these points: According to the authors, total T cell responses may have been underestimated by the TCR breadth and depth analyses. Vaccine and placebo recipients had comparable non-spike TCR breadth, which fits with the vaccine containing only spike. Compared with placebo recipients, Ad26.COV2.S recipients showed higher spike-specific TCR breadth (P = 0.0014). After vaccination, substantial breadth of spike-specific CD8+ and CD4+ T cell responses was reported.

The immunoSEQ Assay was the method used to sequence TCRbeta CDR3 regions. After extraction, genomic DNA underwent amplification by bias-controlled multiplex PCR, followed by high-throughput sequencing. On the authors' methods: Collapsing and filtering of sequences were performed to quantify the absolute abundance of each unique TCRbeta CDR3 region. T cell fraction was estimated by normalizing TCRbeta template counts to usable DNA, which was measured by amplifying reference genes present in all nucleated cells. Repertoire TCRs were annotated as SARS-CoV-2-specific when V gene, CDR3 amino acid sequence and J gene were exactly matched to a known reactive TCR set. The reference SARS-CoV-2 TCR set was obtained from MIRA and was filtered for enrichment in COVID-19-positive ImmuneCODE repertoires, whereby public or cross-reactive TCRs were removed. Using the MIRA antigens, annotated TCRs were further analysed by specific ORF or by position within an ORF. Breadth was defined as the number of annotated unique rearrangements divided by the total number of unique productive rearrangements, and depth was defined as the summed frequency of the annotated unique rearrangements. Two-sided Wilcoxon rank-sum tests were applied when comparing TCR breadth between groups. TCRdb carries this immuneACCESS record with in-frame sequences only. Its versions omit some clonotypes, under half of them owing to an unresolved V gene in the studies checked, with the rest unexplained. The V and J calls and the clone size are those of that table, but D and trimming were determined from the DNA. The sample records 75,000 to 100,000 clones, under 90% of which are singletons. The ten largest clones take up about 16% of the sample.

The specimen comprised peripheral blood, sampled after recovery from COVID-19. The receptor's source is a human donor who had recovered from COVID-19. Here the chain combines TRBV6-5 and TRBJ2-4; 9 central nucleotides agree with TRBD1. The nucleotides are TGTGCCAGCAGTATCGGACAGGGGCTGGGAAACATTCAGTACTTC. This encodes CASSIGQGLGNIQYF.